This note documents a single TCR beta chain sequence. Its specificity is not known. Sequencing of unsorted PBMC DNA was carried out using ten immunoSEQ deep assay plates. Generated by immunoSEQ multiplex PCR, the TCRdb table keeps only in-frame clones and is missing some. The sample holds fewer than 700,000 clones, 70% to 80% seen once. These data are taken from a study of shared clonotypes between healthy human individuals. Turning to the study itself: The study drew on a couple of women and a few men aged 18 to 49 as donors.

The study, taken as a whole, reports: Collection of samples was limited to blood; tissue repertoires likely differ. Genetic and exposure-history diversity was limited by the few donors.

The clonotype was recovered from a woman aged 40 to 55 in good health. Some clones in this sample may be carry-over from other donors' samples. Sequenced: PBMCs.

The CDR3 DNA follows: TGTGCCAGCAGCCCTGTTTTTTTGAACACCGGGGAGCTGTTTTTT. Translation: CASSPVFLNTGELFF. This chain joins TRBV7-7 and TRBJ2-2; D is unclear. The CDR3 is 15 amino acids. V was pared by 5 bases and J by 1 base, with 11 bases between. Germline V gene data show CDR1 as SSHAT and CDR2 as FNYEAQ (reference sequence).